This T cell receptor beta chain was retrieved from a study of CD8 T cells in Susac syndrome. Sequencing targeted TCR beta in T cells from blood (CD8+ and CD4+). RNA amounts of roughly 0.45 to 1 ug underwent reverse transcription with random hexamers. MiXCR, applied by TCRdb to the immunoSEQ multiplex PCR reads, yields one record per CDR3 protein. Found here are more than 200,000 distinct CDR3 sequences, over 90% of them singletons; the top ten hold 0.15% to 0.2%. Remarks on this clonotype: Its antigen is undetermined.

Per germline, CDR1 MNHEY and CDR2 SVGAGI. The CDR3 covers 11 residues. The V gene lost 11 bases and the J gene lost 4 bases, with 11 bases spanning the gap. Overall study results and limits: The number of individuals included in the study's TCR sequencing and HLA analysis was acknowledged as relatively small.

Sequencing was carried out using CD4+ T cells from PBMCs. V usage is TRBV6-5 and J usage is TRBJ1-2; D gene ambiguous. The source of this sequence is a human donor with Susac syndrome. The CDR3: CAAGPPYGYTF. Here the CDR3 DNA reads TGTGCCGCGGGCCCCCCCTATGGCTACACCTTC.